A single sample is the source of the 32 T cell receptor beta chains below, sequenced in a study of blood T cell repertoires in COVID-19. TCRdb's table, derived via immunoSEQ multiplex PCR, lists solely in-frame clones and lacks some. The table includes roughly 69,000 clones, roughly 76% detected once. Sequenced material: peripheral blood. Every receptor here comes from a human donor in a cohort sampled during active COVID-19.

The chain couples TRBV5-6 to TRBJ1-5, with a possible D match to TRBD1 (6 bases). This CDR3 has 14 amino acids. CDR1 and CDR2 from the germline V gene are SGHDT and YYEEEE. Deletions cut 2 bases from V and 3 bases from J, with 9 bases between. The CDR3 DNA sequence: TGTGCCAGCAGCTTCCGGGACATCAATCAGCCCCAGCATTTT. This gives the protein CASSFRDINQPQHF. Combining the CDR3 with reference TRBV5-6 and TRBJ1-5 gives the whole variable domain DAGVTQSPTHLIKTRGQQVTLRCSPKSGHDTVSWYQQALGQGPQFIFQYYEEEERQRGNFPDRFSGHQFPNYSSELNVNALLLGDSALYLCASSFRDINQPQHFGDGTRLSIL.

The rearrangement uses TRBV4-2 and TRBJ2-3; D is uncertain. The germline V gene has CDR1 LGHNA and CDR2 YNFKEQ. This CDR3 has 16 amino acids. Trimming took off 1 base at V and 3 bases at J, with 14 bases between the two ends. CDR3 nucleotide sequence: TGTGCCAGCAGCCAAGGGTTATTGGGCGCGACAGATACGCAGTATTTT. Its protein product is CASSQGLLGATDTQYF.

The V and J genes are TRBV6-5 and TRBJ1-6, with TRBD1 as a possible D gene (5 bases). Germline V gene sequence: CDR1 MNHEY, CDR2 SVGAGI. The length of the CDR3 is 14 residues. The V end lost 6 bases, the J end lost 3 bases, and 9 bases lay between the germline ends. CDR3 nucleotides: TGTGCCAGCAGAGGGGCGCTCTATAATTCACCCCTCCACTTT. Its translation: CASRGALYNSPLHF.

This clone occurred a few times. The rearrangement links TRBV7-2 to TRBJ2-1; D gene uncertain. V dropped 0 bases and J dropped 1 base, with 7 bases sitting between them. The CDR3 contains 15 residues. Germline V gene data show CDR1 as SGHTA and CDR2 as FQGNSA. The DNA of the CDR3 is TGTGCCAGCAGCTTAGCCTCGTTTTCCTACAATGAGCAGTTCTTC. Protein: CASSLASFSYNEQFF.

This clone showed up just a few times. The chain uses TRBV7-2 and TRBJ2-4; D is unclear. This CDR3 contains 16 residues. The germline V and J ends were trimmed by 1 base and 0 bases, with 10 bases remaining between them. The germline V gene has CDR1 SGHTA and CDR2 FQGNSA. The CDR3 here is CASSLDGSLAKNIQYF. CDR3 bases: TGTGCCAGCAGCTTAGATGGCAGTTTAGCCAAAAACATTCAGTACTTC.

This rearrangement joins TRBV5-1 to TRBJ2-5; D is undetermined. This CDR3 is built from 13 residues. V was shortened by 4 bases and J by 3 bases, with 10 bases between the two germline ends. The germline V gene encodes CDR1 SGHRS and CDR2 YFSETQ. In DNA, the CDR3 is TGCGCCAGCAGCCGTCCCAACAAAGAGACCCAGTACTTC. It specifies CASSRPNKETQYF.

This chain joins TRBV19 and TRBJ1-1, with 9 bases identical to TRBD1. V lost 6 bases to trimming and J lost 6 bases; unmatched junction nucleotides: 8. The CDR3 has 14 residues. CDR1 LNHDA and CDR2 SQIVND come from the germline V gene (reference sequence). CDR3 nucleotides: TGTGCCAGTAGGGTACAGGGGGCGGGGGCTGAAGCTTTCTTT. This gives the protein CASRVQGAGAEAFF. Combining the CDR3 with reference TRBV19 and TRBJ1-1 gives the whole variable domain DGGITQSPKYLFRKEGQNVTLSCEQNLNHDAMYWYRQDPGQGLRLIYYSQIVNDFQKGDIAEGYSVSREKKESFPLTVTSAQKNPTAFYLCASRVQGAGAEAFFGQGTRLTVV.

The gene calls are TRBV29-1 and TRBJ1-2; D remains unclear. Germline CDR1 reads SQVTM; CDR2 reads ANQGSEA. The CDR3 covers 15 residues. The germline V and J ends were trimmed by 4 bases and 8 bases, with 23 bases remaining between them. The CDR3 sequence: CSVADPHAGLRGYTF. CDR3 DNA sequence: TGCAGCGTTGCGGACCCACATGCGGGTCTGAGGGGCTACACCTTC. Looking up the rest from reference TRBV29-1 and TRBJ1-2 gives the full variable domain: SAVISQKPSRDICQRGTSLTIQCQVDSQVTMMFWYRQQPGQSLTLIATANQGSEATYESGFVIDKFPISRPNLTFSTLTVSNMSPEDSSIYLCSVADPHAGLRGYTFGSGTRLTVV.

The rearrangement uses TRBV30 and TRBJ2-3; D might be TRBD1 (5 bases). The CDR3 runs to 14 residues. Germline V gene data show CDR1 as GTSNPN and CDR2 as SVGIG (reference sequence). Trimming removed 2 bases at V and 0 bases at J, with 9 bases between. CDR3 DNA: TGTGCCTGGAGTAGGGGTACCAGCACAGATACGCAGTATTTT. It yields the protein CAWSRGTSTDTQYF.

The chain joins TRBV5-4 to TRBJ1-2; TRBD1 matches 8 bases. The CDR3 runs 13 residues. J lost 3 bases, V lost 4 bases, and 2 bases had no gene match. Germline loops: CDR1 SGHNT, CDR2 YYREEE (reference sequence). The CDR3 nucleotides are TGTGCCAGCAGCCCGACAGGGGACTATGGCTACACCTTC. It translates to CASSPTGDYGYTF.

This clone has just a few counts. V is TRBV30 and J is TRBJ2-1; TRBD1 might be the D (7 bases). The CDR3 covers 15 residues. The germline gives CDR1 GTSNPN, CDR2 SVGIG (reference sequence). Trimming took off 1 base at V and 2 bases at J, with 12 bases between the two ends. The CDR3 DNA sequence: TGTGCCTGGAGTGGTGGAGGGGGCACCTACAATGAGCAGTTCTTC. It yields the protein CAWSGGGGTYNEQFF.

The chain links TRBV5-4 to TRBJ2-7; 7 bases line up with TRBD2. V dropped 3 bases and J dropped 0; count of bases not matched to a gene: 9. This CDR3 is built from 16 residues. Germline V gene data show CDR1 as SGHNT and CDR2 as YYREEE (reference sequence). For the CDR3, the DNA is TGTGCCAGCAGCTCCGGGGGACTAAGTAGCTCCTACGAGCAGTACTTC. It translates to CASSSGGLSSSYEQYF.

This clone was counted between two and nine times. In DNA form, the CDR3 reads TGCGCCAGCAATCTAAGACAGGACGGCACCGGGGAGCTGTTTTTT. It encodes CASNLRQDGTGELFF. The chain employs TRBV5-1 and TRBJ2-2, with D possibly being TRBD1 (6 bases). V lost 6 bases, J lost 4 bases, and 16 bases lay in between. The CDR3 totals 15 residues. CDR1 is SGHRS and CDR2 is YFSETQ in the germline V gene.

The chain carries TRBV18 and TRBJ1-3, with D perhaps matching TRBD1 (6 bases). This CDR3 is built from 16 residues. V was shortened by 1 base and J by 0 bases, with 10 bases between the two germline ends. Germline CDR1 is KGHSH and CDR2 is LQKENI. For the CDR3, the DNA is TGTGCCAGCTCACCACGGCAGGGGACCTCTGGAAACACCATATATTTT. It specifies CASSPRQGTSGNTIYF.

This sequence joins TRBV3-1 (or the pseudogene TRBV3-2) and TRBJ1-3; possibly TRBD1 for D (5 bases). This CDR3 is 17 amino acids long. Germline assignment: CDR1 LGHDT and CDR2 YNNKEL (reference sequence). The V and J ends lost 4 bases and 2 bases respectively, with 18 bases between them. CDR3 bases: TGTGCCAGCAGCCCGCCGGGCCCCAGGGAACCTGGAAACACCATATATTTT. It specifies CASSPPGPREPGNTIYF.

The chain is built from TRBV21-1 and TRBJ1-2; the table's D call of TRBD1 was not tested on the DNA. TRBV21-1 is a known pseudogene. This CDR3 spans 18 amino acids. CDR3 sequence reads: CATSGVEGRDRGHYGYTF. In DNA, the CDR3 is TGTGCCACCTCTGGAGTGGAGGGCCGGGACAGGGGGCATTATGGCTACACCTTC.

This clone was observed once. CDR3 bases: TGTGCCAGCTCACCACCTTCGCCAGGGGGAGGCCCGATTCCCCCCAATGAGCAGTTCTTC. Translating gives CASSPPSPGGGPIPPNEQFF. This rearrangement joins TRBV18 to TRBJ2-1; D perhaps matches TRBD1 (7 bases). This CDR3 spans 20 amino acids. Trimming took off 0 bases at V and 6 bases at J, with 27 bases between the two ends. Germline V gives CDR1 KGHSH, CDR2 LQKENI.

The chain combines TRBV4-1 with TRBJ2-4; 9 nucleotides line up with TRBD1. The trim removed 0 bases at V and 1 base at J, leaving 10 bases unmatched. The germline V gene encodes CDR1 MGHRA and CDR2 YSYEKL. The CDR3 is 19 amino acids. The CDR3 nucleotides are TGCGCCAGCAGCCAAGACGCGACAGGGGGTTTGTGGGCCAAAAACATTCAGTACTTC. Its translation is CASSQDATGGLWAKNIQYF.

This clone was found a few times. This chain connects TRBV10-3 to TRBJ1-6; 7 nucleotides line up with TRBD1. Germline assignment: CDR1 ENHRY and CDR2 SYGVKD. V dropped 2 bases and J dropped 8; count of bases not matched to a gene: 3. CDR3 length equals 14 residues. As DNA, the CDR3 is TGTGCCATCAGTGAGGGACAGGTCCATTCACCCCTCCACTTT. Residues: CAISEGQVHSPLHF.

The V and J genes are TRBV5-4 and TRBJ2-5, with 9 bases fitting TRBD1. The ends lost 4 bases at V and 2 bases at J; junction bases unmatched: 9. In germline, CDR1 is SGHNT, CDR2 YYREEE (reference sequence). This CDR3 contains 16 residues. In nucleotides, the CDR3 is TGTGCCAGCAGCCAGCCAGACAGGGGGAGGCAAGAGACCCAGTACTTC. This sequence encodes CASSQPDRGRQETQYF.

This chain links TRBV15 with TRBJ2-3; no clear D. CDR3 size: 13 residues. V was pared by 5 bases and J by 6 bases, with 12 bases between. From germline, CDR1 is LNHNV and CDR2 YYDKDF (reference sequence). CDR3 in amino acids: CATSARQADTQYF. DNA of the CDR3: TGTGCCACCAGCGCTCGCCAAGCGGATACGCAGTATTTT.

This clone came up once. V is TRBV10-1 and J is TRBJ2-1; TRBD2 matches at 8 bases. CDR1 and CDR2 (germline): WNHNN, SYGVQD (reference sequence). The CDR3 has 12 amino acids. Trimming removed 7 bases from V and 8 bases from J; junction bases left unmatched: 4. CDR3 DNA: TGCGCCAGCACCGCCGGGGGGGATGAGCAGTTCTTC. Protein product: CASTAGGDEQFF.

The V and J genes are TRBV19 and TRBJ1-1, with 8 bases identical to TRBD1. The CDR3 covers 14 residues. Unmatched junction bases numbered 14, after V lost 11 bases and J lost 6 bases. CDR1 and CDR2 (germline): LNHDA, SQIVND (reference sequence). The DNA for the CDR3 is TGTGCCTCTAGCCGCGACAGGGGATTGTCTGAAGCTTTCTTT. Residues: CASSRDRGLSEAFF. Full variable domain (remainder filled in from reference TRBV19 and TRBJ1-1): DGGITQSPKYLFRKEGQNVTLSCEQNLNHDAMYWYRQDPGQGLRLIYYSQIVNDFQKGDIAEGYSVSREKKESFPLTVTSAQKNPTAFYLCASSRDRGLSEAFFGQGTRLTVV.

The chain joins TRBV18 to TRBJ1-5, with 7 nucleotides matching TRBD1. Germline CDR1 is KGHSH and CDR2 is LQKENI. The length of the CDR3 is 16 residues. With 5 bases clipped from V and 0 bases from J, the junction kept 7 bases outside the gene matches. CDR3 residues: CASSKDRRNSNQPQHF. Written as DNA, the CDR3 is TGTGCCAGCTCAAAGGACAGGAGGAATAGCAATCAGCCCCAGCATTTT.

CDR3: CASSLGLAGMETQYF. The CDR3 nucleotides read TGTGCCAGCAGCTTGGGACTAGCGGGTATGGAGACCCAGTACTTC. The chain combines TRBV5-6 with TRBJ2-5, with 10 bases that match TRBD2. V was clipped by 0 bases and J by 5 bases; unmatched bases: 4. Germline CDR1 SGHDT, CDR2 YYEEEE. The CDR3 is made up of 15 amino acids.

The rearrangement joins TRBV27 to TRBJ1-4; tentatively, D is TRBD1 (6 bases). Germline V gene sequence: CDR1 MNHEY, CDR2 SMNVEV (reference sequence). Trimming removed 5 bases at V and 5 bases at J, with 9 bases between. The CDR3 sequence is 13 residues long. The CDR3 protein is CASSQGPNEKLFF. CDR3 sequence (DNA): TGTGCCAGCAGTCAGGGGCCAAATGAAAAACTGTTTTTT.

The rearrangement joins TRBV11-2 to TRBJ1-1; TRBD1 might be the D (6 bases). Germline assignment: CDR1 SGHAT and CDR2 FQNNGV. With 5 bases removed from V and 0 bases from J, the gap between germline ends came to 13 bases. The CDR3 runs 15 residues. CDR3 residues: CASSVTGTLNTEAFF. In DNA form, the CDR3 reads TGTGCCAGCAGCGTAACAGGGACACTGAACACTGAAGCTTTCTTT. Variable domain in full (rest from reference TRBV11-2 and TRBJ1-1): EAGVAQSPRYKIIEKRQSVAFWCNPISGHATLYWYQQILGQGPKLLIQFQNNGVVDDSQLPKDRFSAERLKGVDSTLKIQPAKLEDSAVYLCASSVTGTLNTEAFFGQGTRLTVV.

CDR3 DNA: TGTGCCACCGCAGGACAGCAAGAGACCCAGTACTTC. Translation: CATAGQQETQYF. The V and J genes are TRBV24-1 and TRBJ2-5; D is possibly TRBD1 (6 bases). Deletions cut 9 bases from V and 2 bases from J, with 9 bases between. Germline CDR1 reads KGHDR; CDR2 reads SFDVKD. The CDR3 has 12 residues.

The J gene is TRBJ1-1, the V gene TRBV6-1; perhaps TRBD1 as D (5 bases). Germline loops: CDR1 MNHNS, CDR2 SASEGT. This CDR3 has 15 amino acids. V was clipped by 1 base and J by 5 bases, with 14 bases between them. CDR3 nucleotides: TGTGCCAGCAGTGAAGGGGCAGGGTGGGGAACTGAAGCTTTCTTT. It yields the protein CASSEGAGWGTEAFF.

This clone was seen a handful of times. This chain connects TRBV19 to TRBJ1-2; D remains unclear. V was pared by 0 bases and J by 2 bases, with 10 bases between. Germline assignment: CDR1 LNHDA and CDR2 SQIVND (reference sequence). CDR3 length: 15 residues. This CDR3 is CASSIDQRTNYGYTF. The CDR3, as DNA: TGTGCCAGTAGTATAGATCAGCGAACGAACTATGGCTACACCTTC.

This clone was seen only a few times. This rearrangement joins TRBV5-1 to TRBJ1-4, with D uncertain. The CDR3 is made up of 18 amino acids. Trimming removed 4 bases from V and 5 bases from J, with 24 bases in between. CDR1 and CDR2 from the germline V gene are SGHRS and YFSETQ. CDR3 protein: CASSPWAPSGGRNEKLFF. Here the CDR3 DNA reads TGCGCCAGCAGCCCCTGGGCCCCGAGCGGAGGGAGAAATGAAAAACTGTTTTTT.

Of note for this clone: The same CDR3 also results from other DNA sequences found in this sample. The chain employs TRBV2 and TRBJ1-2, with 7 positions matching TRBD1. Germline V lookup: CDR1 SNHLY, CDR2 FYNNEI. This CDR3 contains 14 residues. Losses at the gene ends were 5 bases for V and 1 base for J; bases not matched to a gene: 4. The CDR3 sequence: CASSRQGVNYGYTF. CDR3 bases: TGTGCCAGCAGTCGACAGGGAGTTAACTATGGCTACACCTTC.